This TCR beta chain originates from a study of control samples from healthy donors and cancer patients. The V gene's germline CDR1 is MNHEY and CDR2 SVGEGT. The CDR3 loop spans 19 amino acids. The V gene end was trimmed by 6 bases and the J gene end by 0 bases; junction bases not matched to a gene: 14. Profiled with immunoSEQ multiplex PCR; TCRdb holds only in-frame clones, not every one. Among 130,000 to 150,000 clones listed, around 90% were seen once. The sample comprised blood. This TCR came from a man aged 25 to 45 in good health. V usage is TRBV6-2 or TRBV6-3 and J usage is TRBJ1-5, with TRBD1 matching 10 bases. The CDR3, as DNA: TGTGCCAGCAGCCCTAAGCCGAAGACAGGGGGCATTAGCAATCAGCCCCAGCATTTT. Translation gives CASSPKPKTGGISNQPQHF.